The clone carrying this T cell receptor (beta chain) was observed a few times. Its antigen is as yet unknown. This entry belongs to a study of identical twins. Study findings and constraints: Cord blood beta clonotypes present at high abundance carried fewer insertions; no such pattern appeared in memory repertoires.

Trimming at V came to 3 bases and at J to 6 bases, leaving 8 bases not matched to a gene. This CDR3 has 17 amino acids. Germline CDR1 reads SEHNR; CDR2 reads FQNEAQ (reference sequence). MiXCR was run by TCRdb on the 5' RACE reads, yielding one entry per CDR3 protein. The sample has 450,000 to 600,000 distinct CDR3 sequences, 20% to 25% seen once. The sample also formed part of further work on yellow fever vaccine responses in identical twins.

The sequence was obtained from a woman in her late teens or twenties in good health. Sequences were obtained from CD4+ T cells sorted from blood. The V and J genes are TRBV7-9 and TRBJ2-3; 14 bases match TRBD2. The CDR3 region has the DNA TGTGCCAGCAGCTTTACCGGGACTAGCGGGAGAAGGGATACGCAGTATTTT. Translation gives CASSFTGTSGRRDTQYF.